The entry below gives a single T cell receptor beta chain sequence along with its context. The specificity of this receptor is unknown. It has no much larger one-base neighbor in the sample; base qualities were not kept. The sample comes from a study of CD8 T cells in Susac syndrome (dated 2019 in TCRdb). For context, the study as a whole: The study used repertoire sequencing to test whether antigen drove CD8+ T cell activation and differentiation in Susac syndrome. Clonality of the CD8+ T cell repertoire was compared between more than 10 healthy donors, about 14 Susac syndrome patients and around 16 multiple sclerosis patients.

The germline V gene (reference sequence) gives CDR1 as LNHNV and CDR2 as YYDKDF. V was cut back by 4 bases and J by 4 bases, leaving a gap of 23 bases between them. Its CDR3 holds 19 amino acids, cysteine through phenylalanine. The only DNA kept is the CDR3, 57 bases in frame from the first base. Peripheral blood CD8+ and CD4+ T cells from healthy donors, Susac syndrome patients and multiple sclerosis patients were profiled by high-throughput TCR beta sequencing. The multiple sclerosis controls were treatment-naive patients whose relapsing-remitting disease, either stable or active, fulfilled the revised McDonald criteria. Bulk CD8+ and CD4+ T cells were purified magnetically by negative isolation, whereas CD8+ TEMRA cells were enriched by FACS. Blood was collected in EDTA tubes and processed within 24 hours, with PBMCs isolated through density gradient centrifugation. PBMCs destined for TCR sequencing were cryopreserved in liquid nitrogen and later thawed in a 37 °C water bath. The sorted or isolated CD4+, CD8+ and CD8+ TEMRA cells reached a purity of at least 90%.

What the work shows at the level of the full study, not this receptor alone: The number of individuals in the TCR sequencing and HLA analysis was acknowledged as relatively small.

RNA was extracted with the RNeasy kit and about 0.5 to 1 ug was reverse transcribed using random hexamers. The immunoSEQ multiplex PCR assay, covering 54 Vbeta and 13 Jbeta segments, was used to amplify TCR beta CDR3 regions. To correct PCR amplification bias, a synthetic template baseline was used for both primer optimization and computational correction. For the original study's pipeline: Reads were annotated to V, D and J genes per IMGT and analyzed with immunoSEQ Analyzer, keeping only productive sequences. Clonality was calculated as one minus the Shannon entropy normalized by log2 of the number of productive unique sequences. Public and private clones were assessed among the 100 most prevalent clones of each patient and control. Clones were defined as Susac-specific if absent from the healthy and MS cohorts, from around 1,100 published viral clones and from other ImmuneACCESS disease sequences. The raw public reads went through TCRdb reprocessing: fastp at Q25, MiXCR clone calling, in-frame beta chains kept. Each record represents a unique CDR3 protein, reported with the most common genes and DNA among its rows. TCRdb's processing, not the authors', yielded these V and J calls. The table for this sample lists some 150,000 distinct CDR3 sequences; nearly 97% of them were counted only once. The top ten constitute 0.14% to 0.15% of the sample.

Sequencing was carried out using CD8+ T cells from PBMCs. The chain was built from TRBV15 and TRBJ2-6; matching of 6 bases hints at TRBD1 as the D gene. This clonotype was obtained from a human donor with multiple sclerosis. The DNA sequence is given as TGTGCCACCAGCAACCGTGGGGGCCATCACAGAGGAGGGGCCAACGTCCTGACTTTC. The translation is CATSNRGGHHRGGANVLTF.